Sequencing of this T cell receptor (beta chain) was carried out in a study of shared clonotypes between healthy human individuals. Study context: Per donor, three plates held CD4 naive cells, three held CD4 memory, two held CD8 naive and one held CD8 memory.

Study-level results: Among the subsets, naive ones generally showed larger estimated richness than memory ones.

Replicate PCRs run on sorted subsets employed around 200 ng DNA, approximately 30,000 T cell genomes. The table came from immunoSEQ multiplex PCR; TCRdb's copy has only in-frame clones and leaves some out. The table shows approximately 1.9 million clones, with approximately 92% occurring only once. CD45RO-negative CD8 cells positively selected for CCR7 made up the naive population, which excluded terminally differentiated effector memory CD45RA+ cells. Turning to this clone: Antigen specificity is unknown.

The CDR3 consists of 13 residues. Trimming shortened V by 2 bases and J by 6 bases, and 12 bases separated the two germline ends. From germline, CDR1 is SGHNT and CDR2 YYREEE (reference sequence). The J gene is TRBJ2-7, the V gene TRBV5-4; D uncertain. Sequencing was carried out using naive CD8+ T cells from PBMCs. The source of this sequence is a man aged 18-30 years in good health. Some clones in this sample may be carry-over from other donors' samples. CDR3 in DNA: TGTGCCAGCAGCTTAACCATAGCTTCCGAGCAGTACTTC. Translated, it gives CASSLTIASEQYF.